What follows are 24 T cell receptor beta chains derived from one specimen sequenced in a study of OX40 agonist ivuxolimab in advanced cancers. Using immunoSEQ multiplex PCR, the repertoire was profiled, and TCRdb retains in-frame clones only, with some absent. The sample has roughly 100,000 clones, about nine tenths seen once. The input for sequencing was CD4+ or CD8+ T cells sorted from blood, taken in a trial of the OX40 agonist ivuxolimab. These receptors were obtained from an adult with an advanced solid tumor such as melanoma, head and neck, liver or kidney cancer.

The chain links TRBV10-3 to TRBJ2-1, with D perhaps TRBD2 (6 bases). Germline V lookup: CDR1 ENHRY, CDR2 SYGVKD. V dropped 4 bases and J dropped 8 bases, with 15 bases sitting between them. This CDR3 spans 14 amino acids. The DNA for the CDR3 is TGTGCCATCAGTGGCACTAGCCGGCGGGATGAGCAGTTCTTC. The encoded protein is CAISGTSRRDEQFF.

This clone showed up just a few times. J is TRBJ1-6 and V is TRBV5-6, with TRBD1 matching over 8 bases. The CDR3 loop spans 15 amino acids. Germline values: CDR1 SGHDT, CDR2 YYEEEE. V gave up 4 bases and J gave up 9 bases; unmatched junction bases: 9. The CDR3 DNA sequence: TGTGCCAGCAGCCTTTCGGGGACAGGCCGTTCACCCCTCCACTTT. Protein sequence: CASSLSGTGRSPLHF. The variable domain in full, completed from reference TRBV5-6 and TRBJ1-6, reads DAGVTQSPTHLIKTRGQQVTLRCSPKSGHDTVSWYQQALGQGPQFIFQYYEEEERQRGNFPDRFSGHQFPNYSSELNVNALLLGDSALYLCASSLSGTGRSPLHFGNGTRLTVT.

This rearrangement joins TRBV6-1 to TRBJ1-4, with TRBD1 matching 7 bases. The CDR3 spans 14 residues. In germline, CDR1 is MNHNS, CDR2 SASEGT. V gave up 6 bases and J gave up 5 bases; unmatched junction bases: 6. The CDR3: CASSLDRRNEKLFF. CDR3 DNA sequence: TGTGCCAGCAGCCTGGACAGGAGAAATGAAAAACTGTTTTTT.

V gene TRBV27 combines with J gene TRBJ2-3; 13 positions match TRBD2. CDR3 length equals 17 residues. Germline loops: CDR1 MNHEY, CDR2 SMNVEV (reference sequence). The J segment lost 2 bases and the V segment lost 4 bases, leaving 6 bases of the junction unmatched. The CDR3 loop reads CASSSSGLAGFTDTQYF. In DNA, the CDR3 is TGTGCCAGCAGTTCCTCGGGACTAGCGGGGTTCACAGATACGCAGTATTTT.

The chain combines TRBV5-1 with TRBJ1-1; D remains unclear. The CDR3 contains 13 residues. Between the trimmed V and J ends, which lost 4 bases and 2 bases, there was a span of 9 bases. From germline, CDR1 is SGHRS and CDR2 YFSETQ. CDR3 in amino acids: CASSAQVNTEAFF. The DNA for the CDR3 is TGCGCCAGCAGCGCTCAGGTCAACACTGAAGCTTTCTTT.

This clone has more than one count but fewer than ten. The chain has TRBV19 and TRBJ1-2, with 9 bases aligning to TRBD1. CDR3 size: 15 residues. The V and J ends lost 3 bases and 4 bases, in that order; junction bases with no gene match: 6. The V gene's germline CDR1 is LNHDA and CDR2 SQIVND (reference sequence). CDR3 coding DNA: TGTGCCAGTAGTATTGTGATGGACAGGGGCTATGGCTACACCTTC. This encodes CASSIVMDRGYGYTF.

The rearrangement uses TRBV5-1 and TRBJ2-3; no clear D. This CDR3 is 14 amino acids long. V lost 0 bases and J lost 5, with 10 bases in between. The germline V gene has CDR1 SGHRS and CDR2 YFSETQ. Written as DNA, the CDR3 is TGCGCCAGCAGCTTGGCCTTGGCCGTAGATACGCAGTATTTT. This encodes CASSLALAVDTQYF.

This clone has only a few counts. V gene TRBV2 combines with J gene TRBJ2-7, with D uncertain. V lost 5 bases to trimming and J lost 2 bases, with 4 bases between them. The CDR3 contains 11 residues. The germline V gene encodes CDR1 SNHLY and CDR2 FYNNEI. CDR3 region: CASSLTYEQYF. In nucleotides, the CDR3 is TGTGCCAGCAGTCTCACCTACGAGCAGTACTTC.

The chain joins TRBV11-2 to TRBJ2-7; tentatively, D is TRBD2 (6 bases). The V gene lost 5 bases and the J gene lost 2 bases, with 19 bases spanning the gap. This CDR3 contains 16 residues. Germline V gene sequence: CDR1 SGHAT, CDR2 FQNNGV. CDR3 coding DNA: TGTGCCAGCAGCCAACGAACTAGCTTCGGGCCCTACGAGCAGTACTTC. Translated, it gives CASSQRTSFGPYEQYF.

The V gene is TRBV15, the J gene TRBJ1-2; D gene unclear. Germline V gene data show CDR1 as LNHNV and CDR2 as YYDKDF (reference sequence). The germline V and J ends were trimmed by 4 bases and 4 bases, with 16 bases remaining between them. The CDR3 length is 15 residues. The CDR3 loop is CATSTLPTMSYGYTF. The CDR3 nucleotides are TGTGCCACCAGCACACTGCCTACGATGTCCTATGGCTACACCTTC.

This clone was observed once. The CDR3 coding sequence is TGCGCCAGCAGCTTGGATGGCGGGGCTAGCACAGATACGCAGTATTTT. This translates into CASSLDGGASTDTQYF. The rearrangement joins TRBV5-1 to TRBJ2-3; tentatively, D is TRBD2 (6 bases). The CDR3 consists of 16 residues. Trimming removed 0 bases at V and 0 bases at J, with 11 bases between. Germline-derived CDR1 and CDR2 are SGHRS and YFSETQ.

This sequence joins TRBV7-3 and TRBJ2-3; D possibly uses TRBD1 or TRBD2 (7 bases each). The CDR3 is 16 residues long. The germline V and J ends were trimmed by 0 bases and 4 bases, with 14 bases remaining between them. Germline CDR1 SGHTA, CDR2 FQGTGA. In nucleotides, the CDR3 is TGTGCCAGCAGCTTAACCGCAGGGGGAGGGGCAGATACGCAGTATTTT. Residues: CASSLTAGGGADTQYF.

The chain is built from TRBV18 and TRBJ1-1; D is undetermined. Germline CDR1 and CDR2: KGHSH and LQKENI. V lost 4 bases and J lost 7, with 16 bases in between. The CDR3 has 14 amino acids. CDR3 DNA: TGTGCCAGCTCACTAGCCAGTGGTAGGGATGAAGCTTTCTTT. Amino acid sequence: CASSLASGRDEAFF.

The rearrangement links TRBV18 to TRBJ1-1, with D possibly being TRBD1 (6 bases). V lost 3 bases to trimming and J lost 5 bases, with 13 bases between them. From germline, CDR1 is KGHSH and CDR2 LQKENI. CDR3 length: 14 residues. CDR3 bases: TGTGCCAGCTCACCGGGGGGGCCGGGGACTGAAGCTTTCTTT. It translates to CASSPGGPGTEAFF.

The chain links TRBV5-4 to TRBJ1-1; D might be TRBD1 (6 bases). Per the germline V gene, CDR1 is SGHNT and CDR2 is YYREEE (reference sequence). The length of the CDR3 is 14 residues. V was trimmed by 4 bases and J by 2 bases, leaving 12 bases between them. The CDR3 protein is CASSTGFQNTEAFF. CDR3 sequence (DNA): TGTGCCAGCAGCACAGGGTTCCAAAACACTGAAGCTTTCTTT.

The rearrangement uses TRBV19 and TRBJ2-7, with D tentatively TRBD1 or TRBD2 (6 bases each). The CDR3 has 14 residues. CDR1 LNHDA and CDR2 SQIVND come from the germline V gene (reference sequence). Between the trimmed V and J ends, which lost 9 bases and 7 bases, there was a span of 22 bases. The CDR3 DNA is TGTGCCAGCAGTCGGGGGCAGGGTGGATTGGAGCAGTACTTC. Translated, it gives CASSRGQGGLEQYF.

The chain carries TRBV7-2 and TRBJ2-7; 8 nucleotides line up with TRBD2. Germline CDR1 reads SGHTA; CDR2 reads FQGNSA. The CDR3 length is 14 residues. The V gene end was trimmed by 2 bases and the J gene end by 5 bases; junction bases not matched to a gene: 5. The CDR3 loop is CASSLRGGLNEQYF. In DNA, the CDR3 is TGTGCCAGCAGCTTACGCGGGGGGCTCAACGAGCAGTACTTC.

The chain recombines TRBV7-3 with TRBJ2-3; D remains unclear. With 5 bases removed from V and 12 bases from J, the gap between germline ends came to 18 bases. The CDR3 sequence is 13 residues long. Looked up from germline, CDR1 is SGHTA and CDR2 is FQGTGA. The CDR3: CASSPSSTQVQYF. The CDR3, as DNA: TGTGCCAGCAGCCCATCTAGTACCCAAGTTCAGTATTTT.

V usage is TRBV12-5 and J usage is TRBJ2-1, with 8 bases fitting TRBD2. Germline CDR1 reads LGHNT; CDR2 reads FRNRAP. This CDR3 spans 14 amino acids. With 9 bases clipped from V and 7 bases from J, the junction kept 11 bases outside the gene matches. This CDR3 is CASLGTRGRNEQFF. The CDR3 DNA is TGTGCTAGCCTCGGGACTAGAGGGAGGAATGAGCAGTTCTTC. The complete variable domain, with remaining parts taken from reference TRBV12-5 and TRBJ2-1, reads DARVTQTPRHKVTEMGQEVTMRCQPILGHNTVFWYRQTMMQGLELLAYFRNRAPLDDSGMPKDRFSAEMPDATLATLKIQPSEPRDSAVYFCASLGTRGRNEQFFGPGTRLTVL.

The chain has TRBV21-1 and TRBJ2-7; the table's TRBD1 call for D was not verified on the DNA. TRBV21-1 has pseudogene status. The CDR3 is 11 residues long. CDR3 region: CASRHRYEQYF. The CDR3 coding sequence is TGTGCCAGCAGGCACAGGTACGAGCAGTACTTC.

The chain recombines TRBV18 with TRBJ2-7, with a possible D match to TRBD2 (6 bases). CDR3 size: 13 residues. Between the trimmed V and J ends, which lost 6 bases and 2 bases, there was a span of 11 bases. The germline V gene has CDR1 KGHSH and CDR2 LQKENI. The CDR3: CASSQEGPYEQYF. CDR3 nucleotide sequence: TGTGCCAGCTCCCAGGAGGGGCCCTACGAGCAGTACTTC.

The chain recombines TRBV30 with TRBJ1-2; 8 nucleotides agree with TRBD1. The CDR3 length is 14 residues. CDR1 and CDR2 from the germline V gene are GTSNPN and SVGIG (reference sequence). The V segment lost 4 bases and the J segment 2 bases; nucleotides outside the gene matches: 6. The CDR3 DNA is TGTGCCTGGACCTTTCGGACAGGGAACTATGGCTACACCTTC. Amino acids: CAWTFRTGNYGYTF.

This chain connects TRBV9 to TRBJ1-2; 7 bases are a match to TRBD1. V lost 3 bases and J lost 4; bases outside the gene matches: 12. CDR1 and CDR2 (germline): SGDLS, YYNGEE. This CDR3 comprises 16 residues. The CDR3 region is CASSDKQGPYLYGYTF. In nucleotides, the CDR3 is TGTGCCAGCAGCGATAAACAGGGGCCATATCTCTATGGCTACACCTTC.

The J gene is TRBJ1-1, the V gene TRBV7-6; D is unresolved. Looked up from germline, CDR1 is SGHVS and CDR2 is FNYEAQ. V gave up 3 bases and J gave up 1 base, with 6 bases separating them. This CDR3 comprises 13 residues. This CDR3 is CASSFQENTEAFF. The CDR3 DNA sequence: TGTGCCAGCAGCTTCCAGGAGAACACTGAAGCTTTCTTT.